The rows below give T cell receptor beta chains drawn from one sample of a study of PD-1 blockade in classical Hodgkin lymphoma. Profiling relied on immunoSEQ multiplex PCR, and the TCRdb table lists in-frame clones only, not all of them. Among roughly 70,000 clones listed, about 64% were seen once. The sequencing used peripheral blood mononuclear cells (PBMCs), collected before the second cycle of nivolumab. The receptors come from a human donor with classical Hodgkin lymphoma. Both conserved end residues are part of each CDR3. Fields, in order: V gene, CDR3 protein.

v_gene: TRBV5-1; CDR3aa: CASSLTSTGTGELFF
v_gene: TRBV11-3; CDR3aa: CASRPGLAGDQETQYF
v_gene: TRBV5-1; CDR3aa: CASSLGEVGTGSYEQYF
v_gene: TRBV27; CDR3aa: CASSRGWLNNEQFF
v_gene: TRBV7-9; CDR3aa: CASSLPTSGRQTGELFF
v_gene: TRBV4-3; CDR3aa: CASSQGGNREETQYF
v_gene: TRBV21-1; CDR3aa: CASSKVWGIMVYEQYF
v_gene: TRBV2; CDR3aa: CASSSYRADEQFF
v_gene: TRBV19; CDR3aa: CASSTYGTDYEQYF
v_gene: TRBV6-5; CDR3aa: CAISDLGDGETQYF
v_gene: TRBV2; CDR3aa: CASNEDRNQETQYF
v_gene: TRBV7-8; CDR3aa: CASSFRQGESQPQHF
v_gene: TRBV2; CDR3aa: CASSTGYLQETQYF